Reported below is one T cell receptor beta chain. Per the original data handling: Reference gene primers were amplified, and this amplification served to estimate nucleated cell counts. Measured with immunoSEQ multiplex PCR; TCRdb has only the in-frame clones, and not every one. That table supplies the V and J calls and clone size; D and trimming were determined from the DNA. The sample includes about 400,000 clones, around 92% of them seen just once. The sample is drawn from a study of blood T cell repertoires in COVID-19. The V gene end was trimmed by 3 bases and the J gene end by 7 bases; junction bases not matched to a gene: 6. Germline CDR1 is MNHEY and CDR2 is SMNVEV (reference sequence). The CDR3 sequence is 16 residues long.

The receptor's source is a woman in her twenties or thirties who had recovered from COVID-19. The chain couples TRBV27 to TRBJ2-1; 13 nucleotides match TRBD2. The source material was PBMCs or T cells enriched from blood (not recorded which). This CDR3 is CASSFLGTSGVNEQFF. As DNA, the CDR3 is TGTGCCAGCAGTTTTCTCGGGACTAGCGGGGTGAATGAGCAGTTCTTC.